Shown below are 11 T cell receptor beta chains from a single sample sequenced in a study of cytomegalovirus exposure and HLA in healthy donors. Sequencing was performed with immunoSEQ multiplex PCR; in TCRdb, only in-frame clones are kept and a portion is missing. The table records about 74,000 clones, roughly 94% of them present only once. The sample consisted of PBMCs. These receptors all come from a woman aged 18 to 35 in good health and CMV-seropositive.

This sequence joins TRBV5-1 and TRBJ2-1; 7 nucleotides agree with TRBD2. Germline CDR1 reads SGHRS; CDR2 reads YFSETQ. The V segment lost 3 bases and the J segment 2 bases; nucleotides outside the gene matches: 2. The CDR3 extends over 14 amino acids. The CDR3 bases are TGCGCCAGCAGCTGGGGGGGGACCTACAATGAGCAGTTCTTC. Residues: CASSWGGTYNEQFF.

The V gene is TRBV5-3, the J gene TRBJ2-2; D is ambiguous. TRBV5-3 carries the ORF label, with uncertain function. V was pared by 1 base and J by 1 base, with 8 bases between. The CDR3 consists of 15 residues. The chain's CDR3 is CARSLFCENTGELFF. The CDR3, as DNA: TGTGCCAGAAGCTTGTTTTGCGAGAACACCGGGGAGCTGTTTTTT.

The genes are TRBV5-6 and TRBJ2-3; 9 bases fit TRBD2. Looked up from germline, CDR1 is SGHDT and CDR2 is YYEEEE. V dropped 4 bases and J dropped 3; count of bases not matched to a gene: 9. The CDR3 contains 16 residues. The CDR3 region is CASSILVSGGTDTQYF. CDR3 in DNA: TGTGCCAGCAGCATCCTGGTTAGCGGGGGAACAGATACGCAGTATTTT.

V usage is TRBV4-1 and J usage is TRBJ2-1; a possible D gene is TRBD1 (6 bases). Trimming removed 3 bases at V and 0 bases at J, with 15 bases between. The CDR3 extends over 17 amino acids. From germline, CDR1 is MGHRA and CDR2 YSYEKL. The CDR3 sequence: CASSQAGQPSSYNEQFF. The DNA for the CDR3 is TGCGCCAGCAGCCAGGCAGGACAGCCGAGCTCCTACAATGAGCAGTTCTTC.

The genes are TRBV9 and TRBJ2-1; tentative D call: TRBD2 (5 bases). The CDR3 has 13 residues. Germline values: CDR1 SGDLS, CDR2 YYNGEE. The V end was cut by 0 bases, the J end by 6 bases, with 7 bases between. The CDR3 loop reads CASSVGGRNEQFF. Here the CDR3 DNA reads TGTGCCAGCAGCGTAGGAGGGCGCAATGAGCAGTTCTTC.

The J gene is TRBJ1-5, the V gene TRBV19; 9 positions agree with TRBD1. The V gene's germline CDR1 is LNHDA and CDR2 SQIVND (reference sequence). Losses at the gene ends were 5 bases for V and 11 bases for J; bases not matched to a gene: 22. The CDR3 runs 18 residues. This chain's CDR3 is CASSASGTGFSLESTQHF. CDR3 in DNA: TGTGCCAGTAGTGCCTCCGGGACAGGGTTCTCATTGGAAAGTACCCAGCATTTT.

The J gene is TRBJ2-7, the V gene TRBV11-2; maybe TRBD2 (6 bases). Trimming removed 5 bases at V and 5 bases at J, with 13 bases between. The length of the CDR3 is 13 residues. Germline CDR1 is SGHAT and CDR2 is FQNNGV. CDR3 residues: CASSHTSTHEQYF. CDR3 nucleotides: TGTGCCAGCAGCCATACTAGCACCCACGAGCAGTACTTC.

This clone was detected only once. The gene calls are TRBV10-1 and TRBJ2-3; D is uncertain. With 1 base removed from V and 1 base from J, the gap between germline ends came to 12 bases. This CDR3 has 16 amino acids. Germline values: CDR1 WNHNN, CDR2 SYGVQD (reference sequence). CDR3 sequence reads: CASSELDGVGTDTQYF. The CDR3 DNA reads TGCGCCAGCAGTGAGTTAGATGGAGTGGGCACAGATACGCAGTATTTT.

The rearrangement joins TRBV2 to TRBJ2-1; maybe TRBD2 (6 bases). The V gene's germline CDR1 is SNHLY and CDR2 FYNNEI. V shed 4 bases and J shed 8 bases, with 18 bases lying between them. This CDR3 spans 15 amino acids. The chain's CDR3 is CASSGLAEPGDEQFF. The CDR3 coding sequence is TGTGCCAGCAGTGGCTTAGCGGAGCCCGGCGATGAGCAGTTCTTC.

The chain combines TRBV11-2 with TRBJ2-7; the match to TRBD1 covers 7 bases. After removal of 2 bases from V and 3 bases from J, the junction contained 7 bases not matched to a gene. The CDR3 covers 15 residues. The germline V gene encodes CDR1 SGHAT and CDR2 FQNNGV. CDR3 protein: CASSLRGQTFYEQYF. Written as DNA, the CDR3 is TGTGCCAGCAGCTTAAGGGGACAGACCTTCTACGAGCAGTACTTC.

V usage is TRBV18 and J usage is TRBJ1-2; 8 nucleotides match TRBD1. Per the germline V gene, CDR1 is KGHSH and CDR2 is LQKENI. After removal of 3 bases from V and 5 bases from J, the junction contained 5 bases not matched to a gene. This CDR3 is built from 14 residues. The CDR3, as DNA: TGTGCCAGCTCACCTCAGGGGGCGAGTTATGGCTACACCTTC. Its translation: CASSPQGASYGYTF.